This T cell receptor beta chain stems from a study of T-cell reconstitution after alpha-beta-depleted transplantation in children. Study-level points and caveats: Alpha-beta T cells present about two months after transplant were reported to originate from several hundred expanded graft clones. The main origin of T-cell counts and diversity one year after transplant was newly produced T cells. The study traced high day-60 TCRbeta diversity in some patients to surviving recipient T cells and thymic progenitors.

Library preparation (for TCRbeta) was performed with unique molecular identifiers. Via MiXCR, TCRdb re-called the PCR reads, giving one row per CDR3 protein. Of around 670,000 distinct CDR3 sequences detected, 13% appear once; the ten largest clones hold 0.75% to 0.85%. This clonotype was seen a few times. Its antigen is currently unknown. Germline CDR1 and CDR2: SGHRS and YFSETQ. Trimming at V came to 4 bases and at J to 6 bases, leaving 9 bases not matched to a gene. There are 17 residues in the CDR3. The sequences come from PBMCs, collected before TCRalphabeta/CD19-depleted stem cell transplant. The V and J genes are TRBV5-1 and TRBJ2-3; 15 bases are shared with TRBD2. This sequence originates from a girl aged 2-10 years with congenital amegakaryocytic thrombocytopenia, due to receive a stem cell transplant. The CDR3 region has the DNA TGCGCCAGCAGCCCAGGACTAGCGGGAGGGATTAAGGATACGCAGTATTTT. It yields the protein CASSPGLAGGIKDTQYF.